This section outlines one TCR beta chain sequence together with its context. These data belong to a study of OX40 agonist ivuxolimab in advanced cancers. Study background: It was ivuxolimab, an agonistic anti-OX40 (CD134) antibody, that patients were treated with.

CDR1 and CDR2 (germline): MNHEY, SMNVEV (reference sequence). The CDR3 runs to 14 residues. Trimming removed 6 bases at V and 5 bases at J, with 16 bases between. Produced via immunoSEQ multiplex PCR; TCRdb's table is partial and in-frame only. The sample yields about 100,000 clones, roughly 95% seen once. Sequenced here: CD4+ or CD8+ T cells sorted from blood, sampled in a trial of the OX40 agonist ivuxolimab. The sequence was collected from an adult with an advanced solid tumor such as melanoma, head and neck, liver or kidney cancer. The V call is TRBV27, the J call TRBJ1-2; D remains ambiguous. In nucleotides, the CDR3 is TGTGCCAGCAGCCTGGGAGGCATCGGGTATGGCTACACCTTC. It specifies CASSLGGIGYGYTF.